Given below is one TCR beta chain in context. The sample originates from a study of blood T cell repertoires in COVID-19. Participant age was roughly 18 to 90 years, and participants resided in fewer than 25 US areas. The recovered donors of Cohort 3 showed two negative PCRs, clearance, or symptom resolution. As handled by the study authors: Reference gene primers were amplified, and this amplification served to estimate nucleated cell counts. Only in-frame clones appear in the TCRdb table, and some are missing; sequencing was by immunoSEQ multiplex PCR. V and J calls and clone size follow that table, whereas D and trimming were derived from the DNA. The table shows 200,000 or so clones, with 84% occurring only once. V lost 1 base, J lost 7 bases, and 10 bases lay in between. Germline V gene lookup returns CDR1 SEHNR and CDR2 FQNEAQ (reference sequence). This CDR3 is built from 13 residues.

The chain has TRBV7-9 and TRBJ1-1; D not resolved. This receptor was identified in a man aged 40-49 years who had recovered from COVID-19. The material sequenced was PBMCs or T cells enriched from blood (not recorded which). The CDR3, as DNA: TGTGCCAGCAGCTTAGTTCAGGTCTTTGAAGCTTTCTTT. Translating it yields CASSLVQVFEAFF.